What follows are 12 T cell receptor beta chains derived from one specimen sequenced in a study of vaccination effects on CD4 cells after COVID-19. The data were produced by immunoSEQ multiplex PCR, yet TCRdb's version contains in-frame clones alone and is incomplete. Of around 49,000 clones listed, around 72% are singletons. ViraFEST expansion of antigen-specific CD4+ T cells with viral peptide pools preceded sequencing. An approximately 10-day culture period preceded the isolation of CD4+ T cells. A PCR test confirmed that the person had SARS-CoV-2 infection between March and December 2020. No antigen has been identified for these receptors. The starting material was CD4+ T cells from PBMCs cultured with a peptide pool, obtained before COVID-19 vaccination. All receptors derive from a human donor who had a prior SARS-CoV-2 infection.

In this sample, this clone turned up once. This sequence joins TRBV10-2 and TRBJ2-7, with 13 positions matching TRBD2. V lost 6 bases to trimming and J lost 0 bases; unmatched junction nucleotides: 11. The CDR3 runs 18 residues. The germline gives CDR1 WSHSY, CDR2 SAAADI. The CDR3 here is CASRAGTSGDPSSYEQYF. DNA of the CDR3: TGCGCCAGCAGGGCCGGGACTAGCGGGGACCCAAGCTCCTACGAGCAGTACTTC.

The V gene is TRBV4-2, the J gene TRBJ2-7; D remains unclear. The CDR3 covers 16 residues. CDR1 and CDR2 from the germline V gene are LGHNA and YNFKEQ. Trimming stripped 1 base from V and 0 bases from J, with 13 bases between. CDR3 sequence reads: CASSQGVRAYSYEQYF. The CDR3 region has the DNA TGTGCCAGCAGCCAAGGGGTTCGGGCCTACTCCTACGAGCAGTACTTC.

This clone was picked up a small number of times. The chain uses TRBV6-6 and TRBJ1-6; 10 bases are shared with TRBD1. J lost 9 bases, V lost 5 bases, and 4 bases had no gene match. CDR3 size: 14 residues. The V gene's germline CDR1 is MNHNY and CDR2 SVGAGI (reference sequence). In nucleotides, the CDR3 is TGTGCCAGCAGTGACAGGGACAGGGGTTCACCCCTCCACTTT. Protein sequence: CASSDRDRGSPLHF.

This clone was seen a handful of times. The J gene is TRBJ1-6, the V gene TRBV3-1 (or the pseudogene TRBV3-2); 8 nucleotides align to TRBD1. Unmatched junction bases numbered 5, after V lost 3 bases and J lost 7 bases. This CDR3 is built from 15 residues. Per the germline V gene, CDR1 is LGHDT and CDR2 is YNNKEL (reference sequence). In nucleotides, the CDR3 is TGTGCCAGCAGCCATCAAGACAGGGGAAATTCACCCCTCCACTTT. It specifies CASSHQDRGNSPLHF.

The chain employs TRBV5-1 and TRBJ1-2; D is possibly TRBD1 (5 bases). The V and J ends lost 2 bases and 6 bases respectively, with 11 bases between them. CDR1 and CDR2 (germline): SGHRS, YFSETQ. This CDR3 region has 13 residues. The CDR3 sequence is CASSFISGDGYTF. CDR3 sequence (DNA): TGCGCCAGCAGCTTTATATCGGGGGATGGCTACACCTTC.

The chain joins TRBV5-1 to TRBJ2-5, with 9 nucleotides matching TRBD1. The CDR3 runs 14 residues. V lost 4 bases to trimming and J lost 5 bases; unmatched junction nucleotides: 6. Per germline, CDR1 SGHRS and CDR2 YFSETQ. CDR3 amino acids: CASSQEGQGETQYF. The CDR3 DNA reads TGCGCCAGCAGCCAGGAAGGACAGGGGGAGACCCAGTACTTC.

This rearrangement joins TRBV7-2 to TRBJ2-5, with 12 nucleotides matching TRBD2. Germline loops: CDR1 SGHTA, CDR2 FQGNSA. This CDR3 region has 16 residues. The junction had 10 bases not matched to a gene; V was cut back by 5 bases and J by 6 bases. Here the CDR3 reads CASSELAGGFSKTQYF. DNA of the CDR3: TGTGCCAGCAGCGAACTAGCGGGAGGTTTCAGCAAGACCCAGTACTTC.

V is TRBV7-8 and J is TRBJ2-1; 8 bases align to TRBD1. V lost 5 bases to trimming and J lost 5 bases; unmatched junction nucleotides: 5. Per the germline V gene, CDR1 is SGHVS and CDR2 is FQNEAQ. The CDR3 covers 14 residues. DNA for the CDR3: TGTGCCAGCAGCAGGGACAGGATCGACAATGAGCAGTTCTTC. It yields the protein CASSRDRIDNEQFF. The full variable domain, rest sourced from reference TRBV7-8 and TRBJ2-1, is GAGVSQSPRYKVAKRGQDVALRCDPISGHVSLFWYQQALGQGPEFLTYFQNEAQLDKSGLPSDRFFAERPEGSVSTLKIQRTQQEDSAVYLCASSRDRIDNEQFFGPGTRLTVL.

V is TRBV12-3 or TRBV12-4 and J is TRBJ1-5; no definite D call. Trimming shortened V by 7 bases and J by 7 bases, and 14 bases separated the two germline ends. This CDR3 has 13 residues. The CDR3 DNA is TGTGCCAGCACTACCAGCGCAGCACAGCCCCAGCATTTT. This gives the protein CASTTSAAQPQHF.

This clone was counted a few times. The chain uses TRBV30 and TRBJ2-1; D is perhaps TRBD1 (5 bases). The CDR3 spans 13 residues. Germline V lookup: CDR1 GTSNPN, CDR2 SVGIG (reference sequence). With 4 bases removed from V and 7 bases from J, the gap between germline ends came to 14 bases. CDR3 region: CAWTGKGRNEQFF. In DNA form, the CDR3 reads TGTGCCTGGACAGGGAAGGGTAGGAATGAGCAGTTCTTC.

The chain combines TRBV3-1 (or the pseudogene TRBV3-2) with TRBJ2-3; D tentatively fits TRBD1 or TRBD2 (6 bases each). Trimming shortened V by 6 bases and J by 1 base, and 8 bases separated the two germline ends. CDR3 length equals 13 residues. Per germline, CDR1 LGHDT and CDR2 YNNKEL (reference sequence). The CDR3 sequence is CASRGGGTDTQYF. CDR3 bases: TGTGCCAGCAGGGGGGGCGGCACAGATACGCAGTATTTT.

The gene calls are TRBV6-4 and TRBJ2-1; weak D call: TRBD2 (7 bases). Germline V gives CDR1 MRHNA, CDR2 SNTAGT. V was trimmed by 0 bases and J by 8 bases, leaving 11 bases between them. The CDR3 spans 14 residues. The CDR3 nucleotides read TGTGCCAGCAGTGACTCCGTAGGGGGGGATGAGCAGTTCTTC. Residues: CASSDSVGGDEQFF.